This T cell receptor beta chain was identified in a study of CD8 T cells in ankylosing spondylitis (dated by TCRdb to about 2017). About the full investigation: The study set out to find disease-linked TCR variants by profiling T cell receptor beta repertoires in ankylosing spondylitis patients and healthy donors. In total, the full study cohort was made up of some 110 healthy donors and 25 ankylosing spondylitis patients. Peripheral blood was sampled, and synovial fluid was additionally collected from ankylosing spondylitis patients.

The run used an Illumina HiSeq 2500. Quantitative 5'-RACE with molecular barcodes was used to prepare TCR beta libraries. The paper's processing steps were these. A new computational method based on a probabilistic model of VDJ rearrangement was used to identify disease-linked TCR variants. TCRdb redid the processing of the public reads, applying fastp at Q25 and MiXCR, and retained in-frame beta chains. Rows merge per CDR3 protein into single entries with the most common DNA and genes. V and J calls and clone size were set by TCRdb, not the authors. The sample contains about 250,000 distinct CDR3 sequences, 15% to 20% of them found a single time. The ten largest make up more than 25% of the sample. Comment on this clonotype: Its antigen specificity is not known. Base qualities are not provided; no much larger clone lies one nucleotide away.

CDR1 and CDR2, looked up from the germline V gene, are MGHRA and YSYEKL. Counted from cysteine to phenylalanine, this CDR3 has 15 amino acids. The DNA shown is the 45-base CDR3, in frame from base 1. The germline V end is reduced by 2 bases and the J end by 2 bases; junction bases left unmatched: 6. Study-level results and caveats: In peripheral blood, the disease-linked clones were found at relatively low frequencies and had a CD8+ phenotype. Some motif variants were previously reported in synovial fluid and blood of reactive arthritis patients, suggesting common disease-initiation mechanisms. A TCR beta motif of fewer than 10 highly homologous amino acid variants appeared characteristic of blood from ankylosing spondylitis patients. Significant enrichment of the disease-linked clones was reported in matched synovial fluid samples from ankylosing spondylitis patients.

This TCR came from a male donor with ankylosing spondylitis or in good health (not recorded which). The receptor chain draws on TRBV4-1 and TRBJ2-7, with TRBD1 identical over 7 junction bases. Sequences were obtained from blood, either unsorted or a sorted T cell fraction (not recorded which). In nucleotide form, the sequence is TGCGCCAGCAGCCAAAATGGACAGGCAACCTACGAGCAGTACTTC. Translated, this is CASSQNGQATYEQYF.